The following is a TCR beta chain sequence with its context. The clone's antigen remains unknown. Base qualities were left out, and no much larger clone turns up one base away. The data stem from a study of blood T cell repertoires in COVID-19 (dated by TCRdb to 2018 to 2020). About the full investigation: Samples from collaborators originated in the United States, Italy and Spain and spanned both the acute and convalescent phases of COVID-19. The material from the prospective study consisted of cDNA or gDNA derived from T cells, B-cell-depleted T cells, or PBMCs. Subjects who had been exposed to COVID-19, were actively infected with it, or had recovered from it provided the deeply sampled blood TCRbeta repertoires that made up the dataset. The repertoires were released in a freely available public database intended as a resource for research on the immune response to SARS-CoV-2. The samples were drawn from two sources: the first 160 participants of the ongoing ImmuneRACE study, and 1,200 or so subjects contributed by 6 global collaborators. Nearly every sample came with metadata listing a de-identified subject ID, COVID-19 status, age in years and sex. Where available, HLA class I and class II types were taken from metadata supplied by the sample provider and were not determined by assay-based typing.

TCRbeta CDR3 regions were amplified from genomic DNA by means of the immunoSEQ Assay, a bias-controlled multiplex PCR. Per the authors' processing: Nucleated cell counts per sample were estimated from amplification of reference gene primers within the assay. To quantify the absolute abundance of each unique TCRbeta CDR3 rearrangement, sequence reads were collapsed and filtered. For each sample, productive Simpson clonality was calculated as the square root of Simpson's diversity index across productive rearrangements. Not all clones reach the TCRdb copy of this immuneACCESS table, which keeps in-frame sequences only. Checked studies attribute under half of the gap to unresolved V genes and leave the rest unexplained. The V and J calls and the clone size are those of that table, but D and trimming were determined from the DNA. In all, the sample holds roughly 250,000 clones, and 91% of those were seen once. Clones ranked in the top ten supply approximately 2.6% of the sample.

CDR1 and CDR2 were assigned from the germline V gene as MNHEY and SVGAGI. Spanning cysteine to phenylalanine, the CDR3 consists of 15 amino acids. Only CDR3 DNA remains: 45 bases, in frame from the first base. V lost 6 bases and J lost 0 bases, and the count of bases not matched to a germline gene is 5. One collaborating source in Seattle enrolled patients while the patients were actively infected and followed the patients over time throughout the course of disease. The collaborating institutions used their own protocols to collect whole blood in K2EDTA tubes. For TCRbeta analysis, collaborators shipped samples as frozen whole blood, isolated PBMCs, or DNA extracted from either of those sample types. The paper as a whole reports these results and caveats: The quantity of clinical and demographic metadata differed by source and by participant and was supplied without curation.

What was sequenced was peripheral blood. The sequence links TRBV6-5 to TRBJ2-5; 9 middle bases align to TRBD2. The clonotype comes from a person under 35 with COVID-19, enrolled during active disease. This receptor carries the CDR3 CASRWRLADQETQYF. DNA sequence: TGTGCCAGCAGGTGGCGACTAGCGGACCAAGAGACCCAGTACTTC.